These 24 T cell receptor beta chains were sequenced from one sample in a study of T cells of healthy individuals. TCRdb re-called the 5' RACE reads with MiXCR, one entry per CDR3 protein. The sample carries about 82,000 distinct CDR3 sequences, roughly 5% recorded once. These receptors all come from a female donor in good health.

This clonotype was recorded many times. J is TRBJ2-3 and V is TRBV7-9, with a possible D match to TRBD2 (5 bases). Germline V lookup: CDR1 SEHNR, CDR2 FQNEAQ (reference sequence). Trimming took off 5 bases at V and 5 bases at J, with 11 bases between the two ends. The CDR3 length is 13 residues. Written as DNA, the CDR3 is TGTGCCAGCAGCCCGCCCGCGGGAGATACGCAGTATTTT. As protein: CASSPPAGDTQYF.

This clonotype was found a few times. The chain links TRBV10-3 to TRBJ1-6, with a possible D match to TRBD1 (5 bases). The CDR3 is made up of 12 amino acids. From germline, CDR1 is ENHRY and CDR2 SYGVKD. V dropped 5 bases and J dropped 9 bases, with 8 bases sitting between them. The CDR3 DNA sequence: TGTGCCATCAGTCCAGGGAGTTCACCCCTCCACTTT. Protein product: CAISPGSSPLHF.

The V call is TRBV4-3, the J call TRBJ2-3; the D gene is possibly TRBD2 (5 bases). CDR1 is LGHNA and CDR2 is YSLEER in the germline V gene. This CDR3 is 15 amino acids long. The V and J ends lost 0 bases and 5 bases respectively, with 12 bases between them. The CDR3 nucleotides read TGCGCCAGCAGCCAAGACAGCGGCCCAGGAGATACGCAGTATTTT. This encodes CASSQDSGPGDTQYF.

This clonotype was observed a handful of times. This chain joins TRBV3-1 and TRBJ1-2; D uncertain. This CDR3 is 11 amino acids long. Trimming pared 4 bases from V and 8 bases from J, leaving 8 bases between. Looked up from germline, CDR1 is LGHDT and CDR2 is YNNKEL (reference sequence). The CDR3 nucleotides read TGTGCCAGCAGCCTGACACACGGCTACACCTTC. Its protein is CASSLTHGYTF. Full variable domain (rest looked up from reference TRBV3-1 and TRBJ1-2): DTAVSQTPKYLVTQMGNDKSIKCEQNLGHDTMYWYKQDSKKFLKIMFSYNNKELIINETVPNRFSPKSPDKAHLNLHINSLELGDSAVYFCASSLTHGYTFGSGTRLTVV.

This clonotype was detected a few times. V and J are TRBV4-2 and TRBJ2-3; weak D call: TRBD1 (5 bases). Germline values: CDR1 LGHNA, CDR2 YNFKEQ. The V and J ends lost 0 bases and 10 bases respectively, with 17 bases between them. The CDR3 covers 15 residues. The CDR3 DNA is TGTGCCAGCAGCCAAGAGGGTTGGAACAGGAGAGCGCAGTATTTT. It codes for CASSQEGWNRRAQYF.

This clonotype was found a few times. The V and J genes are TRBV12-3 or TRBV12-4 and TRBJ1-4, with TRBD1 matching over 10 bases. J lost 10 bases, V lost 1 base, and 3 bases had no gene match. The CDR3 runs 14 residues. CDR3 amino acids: CASSLVDRGGKLFF. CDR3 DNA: TGTGCCAGCAGTTTAGTGGACAGGGGGGGAAAACTGTTTTTT.

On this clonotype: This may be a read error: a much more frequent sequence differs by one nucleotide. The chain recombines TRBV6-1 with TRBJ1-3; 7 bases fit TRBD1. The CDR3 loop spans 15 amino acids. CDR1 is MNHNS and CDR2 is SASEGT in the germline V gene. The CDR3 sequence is CATNRQGGSGNTICF. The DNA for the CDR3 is TGTGCCACCAACCGACAGGGCGGATCTGGAAACACCATATGTTTT.

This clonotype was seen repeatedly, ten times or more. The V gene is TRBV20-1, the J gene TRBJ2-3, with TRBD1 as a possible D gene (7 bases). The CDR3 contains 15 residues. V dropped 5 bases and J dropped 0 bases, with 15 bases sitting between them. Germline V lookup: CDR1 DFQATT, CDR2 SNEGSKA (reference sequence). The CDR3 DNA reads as TGCAGTGCTTGGGGCGGAGGGGGCAGCACAGATACGCAGTATTTT. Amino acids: CSAWGGGGSTDTQYF.

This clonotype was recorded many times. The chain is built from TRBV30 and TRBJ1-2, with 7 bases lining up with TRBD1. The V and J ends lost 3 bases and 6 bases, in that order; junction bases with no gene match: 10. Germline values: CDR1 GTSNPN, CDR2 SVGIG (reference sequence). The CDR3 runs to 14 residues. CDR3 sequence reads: CAWSDNRGGNGYTF. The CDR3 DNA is TGTGCCTGGAGCGATAACAGGGGAGGAAATGGCTACACCTTC.

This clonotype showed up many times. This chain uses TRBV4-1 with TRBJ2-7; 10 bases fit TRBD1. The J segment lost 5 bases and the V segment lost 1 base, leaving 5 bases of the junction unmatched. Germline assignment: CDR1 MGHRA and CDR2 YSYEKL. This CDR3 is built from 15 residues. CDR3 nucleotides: TGCGCCAGCAGCCAAGCCCGGACAGGGGGGGACGAGCAGTACTTC. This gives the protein CASSQARTGGDEQYF.

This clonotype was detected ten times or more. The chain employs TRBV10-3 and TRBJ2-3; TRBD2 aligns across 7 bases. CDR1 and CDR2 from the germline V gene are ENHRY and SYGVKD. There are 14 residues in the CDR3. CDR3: CATRPAGETDTQYF. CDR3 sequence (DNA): TGTGCTACTCGTCCGGCGGGAGAGACAGATACGCAGTATTTT.

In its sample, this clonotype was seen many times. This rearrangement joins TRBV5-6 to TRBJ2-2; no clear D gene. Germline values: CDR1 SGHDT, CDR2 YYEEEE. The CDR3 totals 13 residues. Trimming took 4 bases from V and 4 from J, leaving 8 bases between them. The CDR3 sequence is CASSPPGTGELFF. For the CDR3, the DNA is TGTGCCAGCAGCCCCCCGGGCACCGGGGAGCTGTTTTTT. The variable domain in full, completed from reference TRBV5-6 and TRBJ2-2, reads DAGVTQSPTHLIKTRGQQVTLRCSPKSGHDTVSWYQQALGQGPQFIFQYYEEEERQRGNFPDRFSGHQFPNYSSELNVNALLLGDSALYLCASSPPGTGELFFGEGSRLTVL.

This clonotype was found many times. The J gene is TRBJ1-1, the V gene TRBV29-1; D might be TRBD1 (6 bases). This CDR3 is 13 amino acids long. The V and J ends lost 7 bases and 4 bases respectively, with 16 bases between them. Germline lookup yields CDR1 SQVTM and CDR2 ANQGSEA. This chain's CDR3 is CSGNRAPGTEAFF. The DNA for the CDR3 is TGCAGCGGGAACAGGGCCCCGGGCACTGAAGCTTTCTTT.

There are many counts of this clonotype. CDR3: CASTPGTFNGEQYF. For the CDR3, the DNA is TGTGCCAGCACCCCCGGGACGTTTAATGGGGAGCAGTACTTC. The chain links TRBV12-3 or TRBV12-4 to TRBJ2-7; D possibly uses TRBD1 or TRBD2 (5 bases each). The ends were cut back, 7 bases at V and 7 bases at J, with 20 bases in the middle. This CDR3 contains 14 residues.

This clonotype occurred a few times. CDR3 bases: TGTGCCAGCACTCCGGACGGGACCTCTGGAAACACCATATATTTT. Its protein product is CASTPDGTSGNTIYF. The J gene is TRBJ1-3, the V gene TRBV6-6, with a possible D match to TRBD1 (5 bases). This CDR3 is 15 amino acids long. CDR1 and CDR2 (germline): MNHNY, SVGAGI (reference sequence). V lost 7 bases to trimming and J lost 0 bases, with 13 bases between them.

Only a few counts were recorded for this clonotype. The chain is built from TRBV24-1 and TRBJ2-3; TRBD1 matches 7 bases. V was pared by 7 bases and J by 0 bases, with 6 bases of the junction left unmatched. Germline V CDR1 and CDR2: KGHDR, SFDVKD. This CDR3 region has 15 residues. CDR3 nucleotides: TGTGCCACCAGCCGGACAGGTCTCAGCACAGATACGCAGTATTTT. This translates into CATSRTGLSTDTQYF.

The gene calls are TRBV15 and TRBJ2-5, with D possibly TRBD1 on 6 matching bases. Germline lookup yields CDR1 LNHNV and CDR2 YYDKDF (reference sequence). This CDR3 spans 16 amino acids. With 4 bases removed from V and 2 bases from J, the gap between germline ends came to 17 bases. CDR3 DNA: TGTGCCACCAGCAAGGGGGTAGGGTTTCGGCAAGAGACCCAGTACTTC. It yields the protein CATSKGVGFRQETQYF.

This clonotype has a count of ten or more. The CDR3 coding sequence is TGTGCCAGCAGCTTAGACCGCGGTGATACGCAGTATTTT. Translation gives CASSLDRGDTQYF. J is TRBJ2-3 and V is TRBV11-2; D is uncertain. Trimming pared 0 bases from V and 6 bases from J, leaving 7 bases between. In germline, CDR1 is SGHAT, CDR2 FQNNGV. The CDR3 covers 13 residues.

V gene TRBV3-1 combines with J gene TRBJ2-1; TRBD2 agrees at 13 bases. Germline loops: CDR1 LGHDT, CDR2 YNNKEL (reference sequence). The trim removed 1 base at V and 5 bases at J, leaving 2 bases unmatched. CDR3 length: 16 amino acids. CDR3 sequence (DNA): TGTGCCAGCAGCCAAGTAACTAGCGGGAGGGACAATGAGCAGTTCTTC. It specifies CASSQVTSGRDNEQFF.

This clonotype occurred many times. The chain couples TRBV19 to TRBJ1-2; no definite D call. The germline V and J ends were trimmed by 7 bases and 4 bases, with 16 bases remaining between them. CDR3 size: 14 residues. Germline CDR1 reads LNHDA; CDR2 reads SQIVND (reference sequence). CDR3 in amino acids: CASNEGPLGYGYTF. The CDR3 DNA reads TGTGCCAGTAATGAGGGCCCTCTCGGCTATGGCTACACCTTC.

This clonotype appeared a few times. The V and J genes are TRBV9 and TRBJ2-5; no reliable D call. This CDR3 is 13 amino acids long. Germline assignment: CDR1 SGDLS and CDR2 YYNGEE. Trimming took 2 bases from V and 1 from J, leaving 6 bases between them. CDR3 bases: TGTGCCAGCAGCGTGGACCTCCAAGAGACCCAGTACTTC. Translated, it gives CASSVDLQETQYF.

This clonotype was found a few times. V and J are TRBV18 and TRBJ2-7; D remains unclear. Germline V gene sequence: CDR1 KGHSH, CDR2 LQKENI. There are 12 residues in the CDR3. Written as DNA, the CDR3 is TGTGCAAGCAGCGCCCGCTCCTACGAGCAGTACTTC. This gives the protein CASSARSYEQYF.

Here the CDR3 DNA reads TGTGCCAGCAGCGACCAAGAAAGGGTTGAAAATGAAAAACTGTTTTTT. This gives the protein CASSDQERVENEKLFF. The chain is built from TRBV7-9 and TRBJ1-4; D is undetermined. The CDR3 length is 16 residues. CDR1 is SEHNR, CDR2 FQNEAQ, per germline (reference sequence). V lost 5 bases and J lost 5, with 18 bases in between.

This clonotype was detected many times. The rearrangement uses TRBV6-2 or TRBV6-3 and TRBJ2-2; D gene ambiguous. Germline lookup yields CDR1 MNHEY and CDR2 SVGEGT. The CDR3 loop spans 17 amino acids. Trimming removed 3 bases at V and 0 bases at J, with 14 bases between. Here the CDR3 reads CASSYGQTLSNTGELFF. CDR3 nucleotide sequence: TGTGCCAGCAGTTATGGTCAAACATTATCGAACACCGGGGAGCTGTTTTTT.